The TCR beta chain under discussion was sequenced for a study of blood T cells in healthy people across ages. Turning to the study itself: Per two T cells, about one barcoded beta molecule was captured through template switching.

PCR was performed a second time for 7 to 11 cycles using a sample-barcoded 5' primer and a J-beta primer mix. TCRdb reprocessed the 5' RACE reads via MiXCR and lists one record per CDR3 protein. The sample includes more than 600,000 distinct CDR3 sequences, 25% seen only once; the top ten take just under 9.5%. CDR3 length: 15 residues. V shed 7 bases and J 10 bases; nucleotides not matched to a gene: 10. Looked up from germline, CDR1 is MNHNS and CDR2 is SASEGT. These data also featured in a second study, about T cells of mothers and their children.

V usage is TRBV6-1 and J usage is TRBJ1-6; the match to TRBD1 covers 10 bases. The TCR was taken from a boy younger than 18 in good health. The sample comprised blood. The chain's CDR3 is CASNRGQGGWSPLHF. The DNA of the CDR3 is TGTGCCAGCAACCGAGGACAGGGGGGTTGGTCACCCCTCCACTTT.